A selection of T cell receptor beta chains follows, all from one sample in a study of vaccination effects on CD4 cells after COVID-19. These TCRs are of unknown antigen specificity. Data came from immunoSEQ multiplex PCR; TCRdb stores just in-frame clones and leaves some out. Among about 55,000 clones listed, 55% to 75% were seen once. The input for sequencing was CD4+ T cells from PBMCs cultured with SARS-CoV-2 spike peptides, taken before COVID-19 vaccination. These receptors all come from a human donor who received a COVID-19 vaccine. Both conserved end residues are part of each CDR3. The D gene is left open where the match is weak. Clone size appears in some rows only: once, few, many, or a class for an expanded clone.

clone_size d_call j_call v_call cdr3_aa cdr3_nt
- TRBD1 TRBJ1-4 TRBV5-5 CASTREGASEKLFF TGTGCCAGCACCCGGGAGGGGGCGAGCGAAAAACTGTTTTTT
few TRBD2 TRBJ2-3 TRBV6-5 CASSYTSGRAGDTQYF TGTGCCAGCAGTTACACCAGCGGGAGGGCCGGGGATACGCAGTATTTT
- TRBD1 TRBJ1-6 TRBV6-2/TRBV6-3 CASSYTGAISSPLHF TGTGCCAGCAGTTACACAGGGGCAATAAGTTCACCCCTCCACTTT
- - TRBJ1-6 TRBV5-5 CASSYSGTGWSPLHF TGTGCCAGCAGCTACTCCGGGACTGGCTGGTCACCCCTCCACTTT
- - TRBJ1-1 TRBV3-1/TRBV3-2 CASSPGGRGCTEAFF TGTGCCAGCAGCCCCGGAGGGCGAGGTTGCACTGAAGCTTTCTTT
- TRBD2 TRBJ2-3 TRBV4-3 CASSQDLRTSGRTSTDTQYF TGCGCCAGCAGCCAAGATCTGCGGACTAGCGGGAGAACTAGCACAGATACGCAGTATTTT
once TRBD1 TRBJ2-1 TRBV6-1 CASKGQVYDEQFF TGTGCCAGCAAAGGACAGGTATACGATGAGCAGTTCTTC
- TRBD1 TRBJ1-6 TRBV3-1/TRBV3-2 CASSQMGTGRADNSPLHF TGTGCCAGCAGCCAAATGGGGACAGGGAGGGCGGATAATTCACCCCTCCACTTT
- TRBD2 TRBJ2-7 TRBV19 CASSFSAGGSYEQYF TGTGCCAGTAGTTTCTCGGCGGGGGGCTCCTACGAGCAGTACTTC
- - TRBJ2-5 TRBV5-8 CASSSLGYQETQYF TGTGCCAGCAGCTCACTAGGGTACCAAGAGACCCAGTACTTC
few - TRBJ1-2 TRBV5-4 CASSFLIPGVDGYTF TGTGCCAGCAGCTTTTTGATCCCAGGGGTTGATGGCTACACCTTC
- TRBD1 TRBJ1-5 TRBV7-2 CASSPGQGRNQPQHF TGTGCCAGCAGCCCCGGACAGGGGAGGAATCAGCCCCAGCATTTT
- TRBD2 TRBJ2-3 TRBV11-2 CASSLGRSGGSTDTQYF TGTGCCAGCAGCTTAGGTCGTAGCGGGGGCAGCACAGATACGCAGTATTTT
- - TRBJ2-4 TRBV7-2 CASSLASEGIQYF TGTGCCAGCAGCTTAGCATCTGAGGGCATTCAGTACTTC
once TRBD1 TRBJ1-1 TRBV7-9 CASSLVGGTGGRYGEAFF TGTGCCAGCAGCTTGGTAGGGGGGACAGGGGGTCGGTACGGTGAAGCTTTCTTT
- TRBD2 TRBJ2-3 TRBV6-1 CASSELAGGPDTQYF TGTGCCAGCAGTGAACTAGCGGGGGGGCCAGATACGCAGTATTTT
- TRBD2 TRBJ2-1 TRBV19 CASSRGGVVYNEQFF TGTGCCAGTAGTAGGGGAGGGGTAGTATACAATGAGCAGTTCTTC
once - TRBJ2-7 TRBV5-1 CASSLTGLINYEQYF TGCGCCAGCAGCTTGACGGGCTTGATTAACTACGAGCAGTACTTC
- TRBD2 TRBJ2-7 TRBV5-1 CASRTGTSNEQYF TGCGCCAGCAGGACCGGGACTAGCAACGAGCAGTACTTC
- - TRBJ2-2 TRBV5-8 CASTNPLGGGRAGELFF TGTGCCAGCACCAACCCGCTGGGGGGGGGCCGCGCCGGGGAGCTGTTTTTT
- - TRBJ1-5 TRBV6-5 CASSVNSNQPQHF TGTGCCAGCAGCGTAAATAGCAATCAGCCCCAGCATTTT
once - TRBJ2-2 TRBV9 CASSPGTSGELFF TGTGCCAGCAGCCCCGGGACGAGTGGGGAGCTGTTTTTT
- - TRBJ2-3 TRBV7-2 CASSRLTDTQYF TGTGCCAGCAGCCGCCTCACAGATACGCAGTATTTT
- TRBD1 TRBJ2-2 TRBV4-3 CASSRDRGPGELFF TGCGCCAGCAGCCGAGACAGGGGGCCCGGGGAGCTGTTTTTT
- - TRBJ1-5 TRBV5-6 CASGLAGNQPQHF TGTGCCAGCGGCCTAGCGGGAAACCAGCCCCAGCATTTT
- - TRBJ1-1 TRBV6-5 CASSFSGDNTEAFF TGTGCCAGCAGTTTCAGCGGAGATAACACTGAAGCTTTCTTT
few - TRBJ1-6 TRBV7-2 CASSSLYSYNSPLHF TGTGCCAGCAGCTCCCTTTACTCCTATAATTCACCCCTCCACTTT
- - TRBJ2-3 TRBV28 CASSFTTRRLGFTDTQYF TGTGCCAGCAGTTTTACGACACGGAGATTGGGTTTCACAGATACGCAGTATTTT
few TRBD1 TRBJ1-6 TRBV18 CASSRQGNDSPLHF TGTGCCAGCTCACGACAGGGTAATGATTCACCCCTCCACTTT
- - TRBJ2-6 TRBV18 CASFQSSSGANVLTF TGTGCCAGCTTCCAATCTTCCTCTGGGGCCAACGTCCTGACTTTC
few TRBD1 TRBJ2-6 TRBV11-3 CASSSTGTGGAGANVLTF TGTGCCAGCAGCTCAACCGGGACAGGGGGCGCCGGGGCCAACGTCCTGACTTTC
few - TRBJ2-2 TRBV6-5 CASSQILGTGELFF TGTGCCAGCAGTCAAATATTAGGCACCGGGGAGCTGTTTTTT
- TRBD2 TRBJ2-2 TRBV7-3 CASGPGTSGTGELFF TGTGCCAGCGGACCCGGGACTAGCGGGACCGGGGAGCTGTTTTTT
- - TRBJ1-4 TRBV18 CASSREAGEKLFF TGTGCCAGCTCACGGGAGGCAGGGGAAAAACTGTTTTTT
- TRBD1 TRBJ1-2 TRBV3-1/TRBV3-2 CASWGPGGVNGYTF TGTGCCAGCTGGGGTCCAGGGGGGGTGAATGGCTACACCTTC
- - TRBJ1-2 TRBV7-9 CASSFENYGYTF TGTGCCAGCAGCTTCGAGAACTATGGCTACACCTTC
- - TRBJ1-4 TRBV5-4 CASSPGADEKLFF TGTGCCAGCAGCCCAGGGGCGGACGAAAAACTGTTTTTT
few - TRBJ1-5 TRBV19 CASSIGLGKGNQPQHF TGTGCCAGTAGTATCGGGTTGGGTAAGGGCAATCAGCCCCAGCATTTT
- - TRBJ2-6 TRBV5-1 CASSLGASYSSGANVLTF TGCGCCAGCAGCTTGGGAGCCTCCTACAGCTCTGGGGCCAACGTCCTGACTTTC
- TRBD1 TRBJ1-5 TRBV2 CASSASGQGSQPQHF TGTGCCAGCAGTGCCAGTGGACAGGGAAGTCAGCCCCAGCATTTT
- - TRBJ1-5 TRBV21-1 CASSPGTFSNQPQHF TGTGCCAGCAGCCCCGGCACCTTTAGCAATCAGCCCCAGCATTTT
- TRBD2 TRBJ2-1 TRBV5-1 CASSLVGTSGSYNEQFF TGCGCCAGCAGCTTGGTTGGGACTAGCGGGTCCTACAATGAGCAGTTCTTC
- - TRBJ1-5 TRBV15 CATRTTSLRRGYRYQPQHF TGTGCCACTCGAACGACCAGCCTAAGGCGAGGTTACCGTTATCAGCCCCAGCATTTT
- - TRBJ2-7 TRBV15 CATSRDPYEQYF TGTGCCACCAGCAGAGACCCCTACGAGCAGTACTTC
- - TRBJ1-1 TRBV4-1 CASSPYPRGGADTEAFF TGCGCCAGCAGCCCGTACCCCAGGGGAGGGGCGGACACTGAAGCTTTCTTT
- - TRBJ2-1 TRBV4-1 CASSQEGTVEGRQFF TGCGCCAGCAGCCAAGAAGGGACGGTAGAAGGGCGGCAGTTCTTC
- - TRBJ1-5 TRBV19 CASSMGNQPQHF TGTGCCAGTAGTATGGGTAATCAGCCCCAGCATTTT
once - TRBJ1-2 TRBV28 CASSDPRPRDNYGYTF TGTGCCAGCAGTGACCCTCGACCTCGGGATAACTATGGCTACACCTTC
- - TRBJ2-2 TRBV15 CATSPRVAGELFF TGTGCCACCAGCCCGAGGGTTGCCGGGGAGCTGTTTTTT
- - TRBJ1-1 TRBV5-4 CASSGGRVGYTEAFF TGTGCCAGCAGCGGGGGTAGGGTTGGGTACACTGAAGCTTTCTTT
once - TRBJ2-3 TRBV30 CALSRGGTDTQYF TGTGCCTTGTCAAGGGGGGGCACAGATACGCAGTATTTT
- TRBD2 TRBJ2-2 TRBV6-2/TRBV6-3 CASSYRGGPGELFF TGTGCCAGCAGTTATCGGGGAGGGCCCGGGGAGCTGTTTTTT
- - TRBJ1-6 TRBV30 CAWSEQAGSPLHF TGTGCCTGGAGTGAACAGGCCGGTTCACCCCTCCACTTT
- - TRBJ2-7 TRBV7-2 CASTPSGYSSYEQYF TGTGCCAGCACCCCTTCCGGGTATAGCTCCTACGAGCAGTACTTC